This TCR beta chain came from a study of shared clonotypes between healthy human individuals. The repertoire was sequenced with immunoSEQ multiplex PCR; TCRdb's copy has only in-frame clones and lacks some. Among some 2.1 million clones listed, about 94% were seen once. This CDR3 is built from 14 residues. V lost 3 bases, J lost 1 base, and 6 bases lay in between. Looked up from germline, CDR1 is MDHEN and CDR2 is SYDVKM. This clone was counted a few times. Its specificity is unknown. The sample carries other DNA sequences with the same CDR3. It was CD45RO-negative cells, positively selected for CCR7, that made up naive CD8 cells, with terminally differentiated effector memory CD45RA+ cells excluded. Findings and limits, study-wide: Memory subsets generally showed lower estimated richness than naive subsets.

What was sequenced was naive CD8+ T cells from PBMCs. The chain links TRBV28 to TRBJ2-2; perhaps TRBD1 as D (5 bases). This sequence was found in a man between 18 and 29 years old in good health. Some clones in this sample may be carry-over from other donors' samples. The CDR3 DNA sequence: TGTGCCAGCAGTTTCGGACAGAACACCGGGGAGCTGTTTTTT. As protein: CASSFGQNTGELFF.